This T cell receptor (beta chain) originates from a study of OX40 agonist ivuxolimab in advanced cancers. In the study overall: The patients received ivuxolimab by intravenous route every 2 weeks at 0.01 to 10 mg/kg.

This clone was detected once. This CDR3 contains 14 residues. V was cut by 0 bases and J by 9 bases, with 9 bases left in between. Germline V CDR1 and CDR2: SGHTA, FQGNSA. Profiled with immunoSEQ multiplex PCR; TCRdb holds only in-frame clones, not every one. This sample carries 70,000 or so clones, about 89% of them seen once, and the ten largest clones take more than 12%. The chain links TRBV7-2 to TRBJ1-6; D unclear. The TCR comes from an adult with an advanced solid tumor such as melanoma, head and neck, liver or kidney cancer. This sample comprised CD4+ or CD8+ T cells sorted from blood, obtained in a trial of the OX40 agonist ivuxolimab. The CDR3 spells CASSLAGLGSPLHF. The CDR3 DNA sequence: TGTGCCAGCAGCTTAGCCGGTTTAGGTTCACCCCTCCACTTT. The full variable domain, with the rest looked up from reference TRBV7-2 and TRBJ1-6, is GAGVSQSPSNKVTEKGKDVELRCDPISGHTALYWYRQSLGQGLEFLIYFQGNSAPDKSGLPSDRFSAERTGGSVSTLTIQRTQQEDSAVYLCASSLAGLGSPLHFGNGTRLTVT.